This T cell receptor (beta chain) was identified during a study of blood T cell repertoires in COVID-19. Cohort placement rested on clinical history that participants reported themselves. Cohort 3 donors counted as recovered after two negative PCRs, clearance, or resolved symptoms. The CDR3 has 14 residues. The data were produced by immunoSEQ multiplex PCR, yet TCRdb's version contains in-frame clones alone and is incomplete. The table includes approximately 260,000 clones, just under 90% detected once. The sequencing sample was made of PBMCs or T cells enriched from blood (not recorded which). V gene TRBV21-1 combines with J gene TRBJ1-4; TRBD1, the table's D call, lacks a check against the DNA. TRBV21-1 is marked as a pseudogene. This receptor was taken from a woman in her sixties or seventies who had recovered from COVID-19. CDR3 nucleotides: TGTGCCAGCAGCAGGGACAGGGGGAATGAAAAACTGTTTTTT. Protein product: CASSRDRGNEKLFF.